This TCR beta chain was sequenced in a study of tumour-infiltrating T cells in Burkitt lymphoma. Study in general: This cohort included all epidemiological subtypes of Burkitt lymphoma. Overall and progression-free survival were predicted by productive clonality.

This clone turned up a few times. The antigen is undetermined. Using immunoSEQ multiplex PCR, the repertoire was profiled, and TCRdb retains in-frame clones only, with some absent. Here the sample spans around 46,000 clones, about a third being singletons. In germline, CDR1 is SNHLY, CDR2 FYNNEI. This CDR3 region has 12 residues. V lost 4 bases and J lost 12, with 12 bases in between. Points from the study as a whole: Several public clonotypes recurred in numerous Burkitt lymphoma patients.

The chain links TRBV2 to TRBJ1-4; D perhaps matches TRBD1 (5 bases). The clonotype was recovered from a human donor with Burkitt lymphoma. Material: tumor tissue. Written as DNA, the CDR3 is TGTGCCAGCAGTGGCTGGGGGGTGGAACTGTTTTTT. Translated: CASSGWGVELFF.